Listed below are T cell receptor beta chains from one sample, sequenced in a study of blood T cell repertoires in COVID-19. Repertoires were generated with immunoSEQ multiplex PCR, while TCRdb's copy carries only in-frame clones and drops some. The sample includes around 55,000 clones, roughly 80% of them seen just once. Sequenced input: peripheral blood. The receptors originated from a human donor in a cohort sampled during active or convalescent COVID-19. The CDR3 runs from the conserved cysteine through the conserved F or W. The order of the fields is D gene, clone size, V gene, J gene, CDR3 protein, CDR3 DNA. A D gene is named only where the DNA matches it firmly. Size values are once, few and many counts, or a class for expanded clones, and some rows have none.

.	.	TRBV7-3	TRBJ2-5	CASSLSLRETQYF	TGTGCCAGCAGCTTAAGTCTCAGGGAGACCCAGTACTTC
.	.	TRBV18	TRBJ1-5	CASSPETGGNQPQHF	TGTGCCAGCTCACCGGAAACGGGGGGCAATCAGCCCCAGCATTTT
.	.	TRBV12-3/TRBV12-4	TRBJ2-7	CASSPGQYEQYF	TGTGCCAGCAGCCCCGGACAATACGAGCAGTACTTC
TRBD2	.	TRBV27	TRBJ2-1	CATVAGWDSNEQFF	TGTGCCACCGTAGCGGGGTGGGACTCTAATGAGCAGTTCTTC
TRBD1	.	TRBV24-1	TRBJ2-3	CATSDSGTGYTDTQYF	TGTGCCACCAGTGATTCCGGGACAGGGTACACAGATACGCAGTATTTT
TRBD1	.	TRBV7-2	TRBJ2-7	CASSAGQGSSYEQYF	TGTGCCAGCAGCGCCGGACAGGGAAGTTCCTACGAGCAGTACTTC
TRBD1	.	TRBV6-2/TRBV6-3	TRBJ1-2	CASSDRGGYGYTF	TGTGCCAGCAGTGACAGGGGAGGCTATGGCTACACCTTC
.	few	TRBV21-1	TRBJ2-7	CASSKRAEGEQYF	TGTGCCAGCAGCAAGAGGGCGGAAGGGGAGCAGTACTTC
.	.	TRBV11-2	TRBJ2-7	CASSLRDSAYEQYF	TGTGCCAGCAGCTTGCGGGACAGTGCGTACGAGCAGTACTTC
.	few	TRBV6-1	TRBJ1-2	CASSERALGVEGYTF	TGTGCCAGCAGTGAACGCGCCTTAGGGGTAGAAGGCTACACCTTC
TRBD1	once	TRBV27	TRBJ2-7	CASSLSTGTGGYEQYF	TGTGCCAGCAGTTTATCCACCGGGACAGGGGGTTACGAGCAGTACTTC
TRBD1	once	TRBV6-5	TRBJ1-5	CASRDTGGNQPQHF	TGTGCCAGCAGAGATACAGGGGGCAATCAGCCCCAGCATTTT
.	.	TRBV27	TRBJ1-5	CASSLTLLGDTNQPQHF	TGTGCCAGCAGTTTAACCCTGCTCGGGGACACCAATCAGCCCCAGCATTTT
TRBD2	few	TRBV11-2	TRBJ2-1	CASSSLVTSGGREQFF	TGTGCCAGCAGTTCCCTGGTCACTAGCGGGGGACGGGAGCAGTTCTTC
.	.	TRBV11-1	TRBJ2-7	CASSLGQTYEQYF	TGTGCCAGCAGCCTGGGACAAACCTACGAGCAGTACTTC
.	medium-sized	TRBV5-4	TRBJ2-5	CASSLGTPKGGETQYF	TGTGCCAGCAGCTTGGGGACCCCGAAAGGAGGAGAGACCCAGTACTTC
.	.	TRBV4-1	TRBJ2-7	CASSPSGSEQYF	TGCGCCAGCAGCCCTAGTGGCTCCGAGCAGTACTTC
.	few	TRBV18	TRBJ2-3	CASSRDQPGPGVGSQYF	TGTGCCAGCTCTCGTGACCAGCCGGGACCAGGGGTGGGTTCGCAGTATTTT